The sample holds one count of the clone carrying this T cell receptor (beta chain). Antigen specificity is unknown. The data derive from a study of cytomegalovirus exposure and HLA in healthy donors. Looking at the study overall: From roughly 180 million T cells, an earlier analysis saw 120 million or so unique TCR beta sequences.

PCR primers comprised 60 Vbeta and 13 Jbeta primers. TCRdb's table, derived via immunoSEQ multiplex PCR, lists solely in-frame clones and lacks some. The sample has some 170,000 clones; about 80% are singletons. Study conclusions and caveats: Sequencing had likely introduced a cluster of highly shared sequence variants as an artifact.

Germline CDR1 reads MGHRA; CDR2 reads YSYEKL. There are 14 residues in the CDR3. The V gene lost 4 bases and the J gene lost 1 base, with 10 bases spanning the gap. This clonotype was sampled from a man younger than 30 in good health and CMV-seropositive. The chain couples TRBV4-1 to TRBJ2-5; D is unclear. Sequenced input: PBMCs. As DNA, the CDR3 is TGCGCCAGCAGCCCCGGAGCCCTCCAAGAGACCCAGTACTTC. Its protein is CASSPGALQETQYF.